This TCR beta chain is drawn from a study of blood T cell repertoires in COVID-19. The wider study: Nucleic acid was either cDNA or gDNA, and it came from T cells, B-cell-depleted T cells, or PBMCs.

Everyone who took part was 18 to 89 years old, and they came from over 20 US areas. Cohort allocation depended upon clinical history that participants reported. The CDR3 consists of 13 residues. Germline-derived CDR1 and CDR2 are MGHRA and YSYEKL. The trim removed 5 bases at V and 8 bases at J, leaving 5 bases unmatched. Per the study methods: From reference gene primer amplification, estimates of nucleated cell counts were derived. Libraries were prepared by immunoSEQ multiplex PCR; TCRdb keeps only in-frame clonotypes and omits some of them. D and trimming were read from the DNA, whereas the V and J calls and clone size are those reported in that table. The profile shows 110,000 to 150,000 clones, roughly 83% of them singletons.

Source material: PBMCs or T cells enriched from blood (not recorded which). The V call is TRBV4-1, the J call TRBJ1-4; TRBD1 matches 7 bases. The TCR comes from a man in his forties or fifties with acute COVID-19. CDR3 coding DNA: TGCGCCAGCAGCGCCCGGGACAGCGAAAAACTGTTTTTT. It encodes CASSARDSEKLFF.